One sample yielded the 30 T cell receptor beta chains listed below, sequenced in a study of T cell responses to AZD1222 COVID-19 vaccine. TCRdb's copy holds only in-frame clones and misses some; the assay was immunoSEQ multiplex PCR. The sample lists about 180,000 clones; 80% to 95% were seen once. The sample here was peripheral blood, taken 28 days after the second AZD1222 dose. The receptors were gathered from an adult who received the AZD1222 COVID-19 vaccine.

V gene TRBV12-3 or TRBV12-4 combines with J gene TRBJ2-7; the D is unclear. This CDR3 region has 13 residues. Deletions cut 6 bases from V and 5 bases from J, with 14 bases between. CDR3 in DNA: TGTGCCAGCAGGCCCGGGTCGAACCACGAGCAGTACTTC. Residues: CASRPGSNHEQYF.

The rearrangement joins TRBV10-3 to TRBJ2-2; D not resolved. The CDR3 consists of 11 residues. CDR1 ENHRY and CDR2 SYGVKD come from the germline V gene. The V end lost 10 bases, the J end lost 4 bases, and 7 bases lay between the germline ends. The CDR3 sequence: CATTGTGELFF. DNA of the CDR3: TGTGCCACCACCGGCACCGGGGAGCTGTTTTTT.

V and J are TRBV7-9 and TRBJ2-7; perhaps TRBD2 as D (6 bases). Per germline, CDR1 SEHNR and CDR2 FQNEAQ (reference sequence). The CDR3 runs to 13 residues. V lost 1 base to trimming and J lost 5 bases, with 9 bases between them. Here the CDR3 reads CASSLGAGNEQYF. The CDR3 DNA reads TGTGCCAGCAGCTTAGGGGCGGGAAACGAGCAGTACTTC.

V usage is TRBV6-5 and J usage is TRBJ2-7; 8 bases fit TRBD1. Trimming took 7 bases from V and 7 from J; bases not matched to a gene: 9. This CDR3 region has 13 residues. Germline V lookup: CDR1 MNHEY, CDR2 SVGAGI. DNA for the CDR3: TGTGCCAGCAAGCGGCAGGGGGCGGGAGAGCAGTACTTC. Amino acids: CASKRQGAGEQYF.

Note on this clone: An end of the junction does not agree with germline; a read error may underlie this. This chain connects TRBV28 to TRBJ2-3; 16 bases align to TRBD2. This CDR3 spans 12 amino acids. Germline V gives CDR1 MDHEN, CDR2 SYDVKM. CDR3 coding DNA: TGTGCCAGCAGTGGGACTAGCGGGAGGGCCGTCTTT. Residues: CASSGTSGRAVF.

The gene calls are TRBV4-2 and TRBJ2-5; maybe TRBD2 (6 bases). This CDR3 comprises 14 residues. The germline V gene encodes CDR1 LGHNA and CDR2 YNFKEQ. The V and J ends lost 0 bases and 9 bases respectively, with 14 bases between them. The DNA for the CDR3 is TGTGCCAGCAGCCAAGATAAAGTGGGGGAGGCCCAGTACTTC. The encoded protein is CASSQDKVGEAQYF.

The rearrangement links TRBV4-1 to TRBJ2-7; 7 bases agree with TRBD1. The CDR3 totals 18 residues. Trimming at V came to 1 base and at J to 0 bases, leaving 12 bases not matched to a gene. CDR1 is MGHRA, CDR2 YSYEKL, per germline. CDR3 region: CASSQGTRGQLSSYEQYF. The CDR3 DNA follows: TGCGCCAGCAGCCAAGGTACTCGGGGACAGTTGTCCTCCTACGAGCAGTACTTC.

This rearrangement joins TRBV2 to TRBJ1-5; D not certain. The ends were cut back, 3 bases at V and 3 bases at J, with 12 bases in the middle. Per the germline V gene, CDR1 is SNHLY and CDR2 is FYNNEI. The length of the CDR3 is 15 residues. CDR3 amino acids: CASSDSPRHNQPQHF. CDR3 coding DNA: TGTGCCAGCAGTGACAGCCCACGGCACAATCAGCCCCAGCATTTT.

The chain links TRBV12-3 or TRBV12-4 to TRBJ2-4; D might be TRBD2 (6 bases). This CDR3 has 13 amino acids. V was clipped by 6 bases and J by 6 bases, with 12 bases between them. The CDR3 nucleotides read TGTGCCAGCAGCCCTCCGGAGGGAAACATTCAGTACTTC. This translates into CASSPPEGNIQYF.

This sequence joins TRBV5-1 and TRBJ2-5, with no clear D. The V gene lost 0 bases and the J gene lost 4 bases, with 13 bases spanning the gap. The germline V gene encodes CDR1 SGHRS and CDR2 YFSETQ. The CDR3 contains 15 residues. The CDR3 nucleotides are TGCGCCAGCAGCTTGGGCTCGGGTCGAGGAGAGACCCAGTACTTC. Translation: CASSLGSGRGETQYF.

The chain is built from TRBV6-5 and TRBJ2-4; a possible D gene is TRBD2 (5 bases). Germline V gene lookup returns CDR1 MNHEY and CDR2 SVGAGI. The CDR3 length is 15 residues. With 9 bases removed from V and 1 base from J, the gap between germline ends came to 16 bases. As DNA, the CDR3 is TGTGCCAGTCGGCTCACCTGGGAGGCCAAAAACATTCAGTACTTC. This sequence encodes CASRLTWEAKNIQYF.

The chain recombines TRBV11-2 with TRBJ1-3; 7 positions agree with TRBD1. J lost 0 bases, V lost 3 bases, and 8 bases had no gene match. Looked up from germline, CDR1 is SGHAT and CDR2 is FQNNGV. The CDR3 loop spans 17 amino acids. CDR3 loop: CASSFQGGPSSGNTIYF. The CDR3, as DNA: TGTGCCAGCAGCTTCCAGGGGGGCCCGAGCTCTGGAAACACCATATATTTT.

The chain links TRBV9 to TRBJ2-3; D is uncertain. CDR1 and CDR2 from the germline V gene are SGDLS and YYNGEE. The CDR3 runs to 12 residues. V lost 0 bases, J lost 5 bases, and 4 bases lay in between. Here the CDR3 DNA reads TGTGCCAGCAGCGTAGTTGGAGATACGCAGTATTTT. It codes for CASSVVGDTQYF.

The chain uses TRBV28 and TRBJ2-1; 7 positions match TRBD2. The CDR3 has 13 amino acids. Germline CDR1 MDHEN, CDR2 SYDVKM. J was trimmed by 6 bases and V by 7 bases; bases with no gene match: 6. The CDR3 sequence: CASNVGGVNEQFF. For the CDR3, the DNA is TGTGCCAGCAACGTTGGGGGGGTCAATGAGCAGTTCTTC.

The chain uses TRBV5-4 and TRBJ1-2, with 9 bases lining up with TRBD1. J lost 7 bases, V lost 0 bases, and 7 bases had no gene match. CDR1 and CDR2 (germline): SGHNT, YYREEE (reference sequence). The CDR3 spans 15 residues. The CDR3 bases are TGTGCCAGCAGCTTGGAAGACAGGGGGGTTGGTGGCTACACCTTC. Its translation: CASSLEDRGVGGYTF.

The J gene is TRBJ2-7, the V gene TRBV5-1; D remains ambiguous. This CDR3 is built from 14 residues. Trimming took 1 base from V and 2 from J, leaving 10 bases between them. Germline-derived CDR1 and CDR2 are SGHRS and YFSETQ. The CDR3 is CASSLHGTTYEQYF. The CDR3 DNA is TGCGCCAGCAGCTTGCACGGAACTACCTACGAGCAGTACTTC.

The chain joins TRBV3-1 (or the pseudogene TRBV3-2) to TRBJ1-6; tentative D call: TRBD1 (6 bases). CDR3 length equals 15 residues. Germline lookup yields CDR1 LGHDT and CDR2 YNNKEL (reference sequence). With 3 bases removed from V and 7 bases from J, the gap between germline ends came to 13 bases. CDR3 bases: TGTGCCAGCAGCCAGGCGATCGGACAGAATTCACCCCTCCACTTT. Translation gives CASSQAIGQNSPLHF.

This rearrangement joins TRBV27 to TRBJ2-5, with D maybe TRBD2 (6 bases). Looked up from germline, CDR1 is MNHEY and CDR2 is SMNVEV (reference sequence). V lost 8 bases and J 5 bases, leaving 15 bases between the germline ends. This CDR3 spans 13 amino acids. CDR3 loop: CASGGAAGETQYF. CDR3 nucleotide sequence: TGTGCCAGCGGAGGGGCAGCTGGGGAGACCCAGTACTTC.

The rearrangement links TRBV10-3 to TRBJ1-2, with D perhaps TRBD1 (5 bases). Germline V gene lookup returns CDR1 ENHRY and CDR2 SYGVKD. Trimming pared 5 bases from V and 2 bases from J, leaving 9 bases between. The CDR3 totals 13 residues. The CDR3 DNA reads TGTGCCATCAGTAGACAGAGGAACTATGGCTACACCTTC. Its translation: CAISRQRNYGYTF.

The chain has TRBV12-3 or TRBV12-4 and TRBJ1-5, with D perhaps TRBD1 (5 bases). The germline V and J ends were trimmed by 6 bases and 4 bases, with 10 bases remaining between them. The CDR3 spans 13 residues. CDR3 sequence: CASSLDKNQPQHF. CDR3 nucleotide sequence: TGTGCCAGCAGCCTGGACAAGAATCAGCCCCAGCATTTT.

The rearrangement links TRBV7-3 to TRBJ2-3; 9 bases line up with TRBD2. Germline CDR1 SGHTA, CDR2 FQGTGA. This CDR3 is 14 amino acids long. J lost 3 bases, V lost 6 bases, and 4 bases had no gene match. CDR3 loop: CASRGTSITDTQYF. The CDR3 region has the DNA TGTGCCAGCAGAGGGACTAGCATTACAGATACGCAGTATTTT.

This chain joins TRBV6-5 and TRBJ2-7; no firm D call. Germline V gene data show CDR1 as MNHEY and CDR2 as SVGAGI. V gave up 7 bases and J gave up 0 bases, with 13 bases separating them. There are 14 residues in the CDR3. CDR3 bases: TGTGCCAGCACCGTGGGTCGTAGCTCCTACGAGCAGTACTTC. Translated, it gives CASTVGRSSYEQYF.

CDR3 in DNA: TGCGCCAGCAGCTTGAATCTCGATTCCTATGGCTACACCTTC. Translating it yields CASSLNLDSYGYTF. This rearrangement joins TRBV5-1 to TRBJ1-2; D unclear. V shed 1 base and J shed 4 bases, with 11 bases lying between them. CDR3 length equals 14 residues. Germline values: CDR1 SGHRS, CDR2 YFSETQ. The variable domain in full, completed from reference TRBV5-1 and TRBJ1-2, reads KAGVTQTPRYLIKTRGQQVTLSCSPISGHRSVSWYQQTPGQGLQFLFEYFSETQRNKGNFPGRFSGRQFSNSRSEMNVSTLELGDSALYLCASSLNLDSYGYTFGSGTRLTVV.

The gene calls are TRBV9 and TRBJ2-7; possibly TRBD2 for D (6 bases). The V and J ends lost 0 bases and 1 base respectively, with 8 bases between them. CDR3 size: 14 residues. Germline assignment: CDR1 SGDLS and CDR2 YYNGEE. The chain's CDR3 is CASSVGGDSYEQYF. The CDR3 bases are TGTGCCAGCAGCGTAGGGGGGGATTCCTACGAGCAGTACTTC.

The rearrangement uses TRBV2 and TRBJ1-5; no clear D gene. The CDR3 has 13 residues. Germline V CDR1 and CDR2: SNHLY, FYNNEI. Trimming left V 6 bases short and J 6 bases short, with 12 bases between. CDR3 sequence: CASRPGLGQPQHF. CDR3 DNA sequence: TGTGCCAGCAGGCCCGGACTGGGTCAGCCCCAGCATTTT.

This chain links TRBV29-1 with TRBJ2-5; D is perhaps TRBD2 (6 bases). V was clipped by 6 bases and J by 5 bases, with 19 bases between them. The CDR3 covers 14 residues. Germline V CDR1 and CDR2: SQVTM, ANQGSEA. Written as DNA, the CDR3 is TGCAGCGTCAGCGCGGGAATGGGGAGGGAGACCCAGTACTTC. Translated: CSVSAGMGRETQYF.

The gene calls are TRBV19 and TRBJ2-1, with D possibly TRBD1 on 5 matching bases. Germline CDR1 LNHDA, CDR2 SQIVND (reference sequence). V was shortened by 2 bases and J by 10 bases, with 21 bases between the two germline ends. The CDR3 contains 16 residues. CDR3 in amino acids: CASSIFGSGFGKEQFF. CDR3 nucleotides: TGTGCCAGTAGTATATTTGGTTCAGGGTTTGGAAAGGAGCAGTTCTTC.

A word on this clone: An end of the junction does not agree with germline; a read error may underlie this. The J gene is TRBJ2-1, the V gene TRBV19; 10 nucleotides match TRBD1. Germline V lookup: CDR1 LNHDA, CDR2 SQIVND (reference sequence). The CDR3 spans 11 residues. The CDR3 coding sequence is TGTGCCAGTAGTACCGGACAGGGGGTGCTCTTC. Protein product: CASSTGQGVLF. The full variable domain, with the rest looked up from reference TRBV19 and TRBJ2-1, is DGGITQSPKYLFRKEGQNVTLSCEQNLNHDAMYWYRQDPGQGLRLIYYSQIVNDFQKGDIAEGYSVSREKKESFPLTVTSAQKNPTAFYLCASSTGQGVLFGPGTRLTVL.

The chain is built from TRBV27 and TRBJ2-2; D may be TRBD1 or TRBD2 (5 bases each). Germline-derived CDR1 and CDR2 are MNHEY and SMNVEV (reference sequence). CDR3 length equals 16 residues. V shed 4 bases and J shed 5 bases, with 17 bases lying between them. The chain's CDR3 is CASSSPRQGRTGELFF. The CDR3 DNA is TGTGCCAGCAGTTCCCCCCGCCAGGGACGGACCGGGGAGCTGTTTTTT.

The J gene is TRBJ2-7, the V gene TRBV4-1, with D perhaps matching TRBD1 (5 bases). CDR3 length: 13 residues. V shed 5 bases and J shed 4 bases, with 12 bases lying between them. CDR1 and CDR2 (germline): MGHRA, YSYEKL. The CDR3 protein is CASSDLTVYEQYF. CDR3 nucleotides: TGCGCCAGCAGCGACCTGACAGTTTACGAGCAGTACTTC.